This T cell receptor beta chain was found in a study of identical twins. A universal primer binding site was introduced by template switching. The final cDNA contained unique molecular identifiers. TCRdb independently ran MiXCR on the 5' RACE reads; one entry per CDR3 protein. This sample has more than 650,000 distinct CDR3 sequences, with 6% to 6.5% found just once. V shed 2 bases and J 5 bases; nucleotides not matched to a gene: 12. Germline assignment: CDR1 SEHNR and CDR2 FQNEAQ (reference sequence). The CDR3 length is 17 residues. There were only healthy Caucasians among the donors. Sequencing was done on a sample of naive T cells sorted from blood. This sequence originates from a man younger than 35 in good health. This chain joins TRBV7-9 and TRBJ2-1; 7 nucleotides align to TRBD2. CDR3 DNA: TGTGCCAGCAGCTTACTCCGCGGGAGCCTGGACAACAATGAGCAGTTCTTC. It codes for CASSLLRGSLDNNEQFF. Full variable domain (rest looked up from reference TRBV7-9 and TRBJ2-1): DTGVSQNPRHKITKRGQNVTFRCDPISEHNRLYWYRQTLGQGPEFLTYFQNEAQLEKSRLLSDRFSAERPKGSFSTLEIQRTEQGDSAMYLCASSLLRGSLDNNEQFFGPGTRLTVL.